Listed below are T cell receptor beta chains from one sample, sequenced in a study of cytomegalovirus exposure and HLA in healthy donors. Assay: immunoSEQ multiplex PCR; the TCRdb copy retains only in-frame clones and omits some. The sample has 99,000 or so clones, 86% seen once. Source material: PBMCs. The receptors derive from a woman aged 18 to 35 in good health and CMV-seropositive. CDR3s include the opening cysteine and the closing phenylalanine or tryptophan. A D gene is named only where the DNA matches it firmly. Clone size is not always given. Where it is, it says once, few, many or a class for expanded clones.

TRBJ1-2,TRBD1,NA,TRBV2,CASSTTTDRGYGYTF,TGTGCCAGCAGTACCACAACTGACAGGGGGTATGGCTACACCTTC
TRBJ2-7,NA,few,TRBV6-5,CASSYSRQNYEQYF,TGTGCCAGCAGTTACTCGAGACAAAACTACGAGCAGTACTTC
TRBJ1-1,TRBD1,NA,TRBV6-6,CASSTNRDRGTEAFF,TGTGCCAGCAGCACTAACCGGGACAGAGGCACTGAAGCTTTCTTT
TRBJ1-3,NA,NA,TRBV7-3,CASSSPSSGNTIYF,TGTGCCAGCAGCTCCCCCAGCTCTGGAAACACCATATATTTT
TRBJ2-7,NA,NA,TRBV5-1,CASSSGSTGYEQYF,TGCGCCAGCAGCTCCGGGAGCACGGGCTACGAGCAGTACTTC
TRBJ2-3,NA,few,TRBV7-3,CASSLQGADTQYF,TGTGCCAGCAGCCTTCAAGGGGCAGATACGCAGTATTTT
TRBJ1-2,NA,NA,TRBV2,CASRGGVSHYGYTF,TGTGCCAGCCGAGGGGGGGTATCGCACTATGGCTACACCTTC
TRBJ1-4,NA,few,TRBV2,CASSPGSGKLFF,TGTGCCAGCAGTCCGGGAAGCGGGAAACTGTTTTTT
TRBJ2-1,TRBD1,NA,TRBV19,CASVATGAYNEQFF,TGTGCCAGTGTCGCGACAGGGGCCTACAATGAGCAGTTCTTC
TRBJ1-2,NA,once,TRBV28,CASSPSHSYGYTF,TGTGCCAGCAGTCCCTCCCACTCCTATGGCTACACCTTC
TRBJ2-2,NA,NA,TRBV7-4,CASSLYRRVVTGELFF,TGTGCCAGCAGCTTATATCGGAGGGTAGTGACCGGGGAGCTGTTTTTT
TRBJ2-7,NA,NA,TRBV28,CASSFDSYEQYF,TGTGCCAGCAGTTTCGACAGCTACGAGCAGTACTTC
TRBJ1-5,NA,NA,TRBV9,CASSVGEGGHQPQHF,TGTGCCAGCAGCGTGGGGGAGGGAGGGCATCAGCCCCAGCATTTT
TRBJ2-5,NA,NA,TRBV9,CASSVAAEKETQYF,TGTGCCAGCAGCGTAGCTGCAGAAAAAGAGACCCAGTACTTC
TRBJ2-1,NA,NA,TRBV6-1,CASNRVGNEQFF,TGTGCCAGCAACAGGGTCGGGAATGAGCAGTTCTTC
TRBJ2-7,NA,NA,TRBV5-4,CASSSLSSYEQYF,TGTGCCAGCAGCTCCCTTAGCTCCTACGAGCAGTACTTC
TRBJ2-3,NA,NA,TRBV5-1,CASSPDDLEGTQYF,TGCGCCAGCAGCCCAGATGATCTGGAGGGGACGCAGTATTTT
TRBJ1-5,TRBD1,NA,TRBV6-1,CATHRGMGNQPQHF,TGTGCCACCCACAGGGGCATGGGCAATCAGCCCCAGCATTTT
TRBJ1-5,NA,NA,TRBV30,CAWSVRSNQPQHF,TGTGCCTGGAGTGTTCGGAGCAATCAGCCCCAGCATTTT
TRBJ2-5,NA,NA,TRBV28,CASTQAGRIGETQYF,TGTGCCAGCACTCAGGCAGGGAGGATTGGGGAGACCCAGTACTTC
TRBJ1-2,NA,NA,TRBV6-1,CASSNSQGWGYGYTF,TGTGCCAGCAGCAATTCACAGGGTTGGGGCTATGGCTACACCTTC
TRBJ1-2,NA,few,TRBV5-1,CASSLGGHNNYGYTF,TGCGCCAGCAGCTTGGGTGGACACAATAACTATGGCTACACCTTC
TRBJ1-1,NA,NA,TRBV5-4,CASLDSNTEAFF,TGTGCCAGCCTGGACAGTAACACTGAAGCTTTCTTT
TRBJ1-1,NA,NA,TRBV6-4,CASSRQMNTEAFF,TGTGCCAGCAGTCGACAGATGAACACTGAAGCTTTCTTT
TRBJ1-1,NA,NA,TRBV28,CASSLLRQEAFF,TGTGCCAGCAGTTTGCTACGTCAAGAAGCTTTCTTT
TRBJ2-3,NA,NA,TRBV29-1,CSVDGRGTRTDTQYF,TGCAGCGTTGATGGTAGGGGGACCCGCACAGATACGCAGTATTTT
TRBJ2-7,NA,NA,TRBV18,CASSPEWTVSSYEQYF,TGTGCCAGCTCACCGGAGTGGACAGTGAGCTCCTACGAGCAGTACTTC
TRBJ2-3,NA,NA,TRBV29-1,CSVVLWGSTDTQYF,TGCAGCGTTGTTCTTTGGGGCAGCACAGATACGCAGTATTTT
TRBJ2-1,TRBD2,NA,TRBV5-4,CASSRGGQSSYNEQFF,TGTGCCAGCAGCCGGGGGGGCCAGAGCTCCTACAATGAGCAGTTCTTC
TRBJ2-7,TRBD1,NA,TRBV5-6,CASSLPGQVGYEQYF,TGTGCCAGCAGCTTGCCGGGACAGGTCGGGTACGAGCAGTACTTC
TRBJ1-3,NA,once,TRBV5-1,CASSLDRPRLSGNTIYF,TGCGCCAGCAGCTTGGATCGACCGCGACTCTCTGGAAACACCATATATTTT
TRBJ1-2,NA,NA,TRBV4-1,CASSQDKGLIYGYTF,TGCGCCAGCAGCCAAGACAAGGGACTTATCTATGGCTACACCTTC
TRBJ2-3,NA,NA,TRBV7-8,CASKENTDTQYF,TGTGCCAGCAAGGAGAACACAGATACGCAGTATTTT
TRBJ2-1,TRBD2,NA,TRBV4-2,CASSQARASGRVGEQFF,TGTGCCAGCAGCCAAGCGAGAGCTAGCGGGAGGGTTGGTGAGCAGTTCTTC
TRBJ2-7,TRBD2,NA,TRBV11-3,CASSLGAGGGGSYEQYF,TGTGCCAGCAGCTTAGGAGCCGGCGGGGGTGGGTCCTACGAGCAGTACTTC
TRBJ2-7,NA,NA,TRBV10-2,CASRDINSARYEQYF,TGCGCCAGCCGGGACATTAATAGCGCCAGATACGAGCAGTACTTC
TRBJ1-1,NA,NA,TRBV30,CAWSLGGNTEAFF,TGTGCCTGGAGCCTAGGGGGGAACACTGAAGCTTTCTTT
TRBJ2-5,TRBD1,NA,TRBV5-1,CASSLEAGGETQYF,TGCGCCAGCAGCTTGGAAGCAGGGGGAGAGACCCAGTACTTC
TRBJ1-5,NA,NA,TRBV10-3,CAISELSSNQPQHF,TGTGCCATCAGTGAATTAAGCAGCAATCAGCCCCAGCATTTT
TRBJ1-3,NA,NA,TRBV5-4,CASSPGVAGNTIYF,TGTGCCAGCAGCCCGGGGGTGGCAGGAAACACCATATATTTT
TRBJ1-6,TRBD1,NA,TRBV5-4,CASSPGQVNSPLHF,TGTGCCAGCAGCCCCGGACAGGTGAACTCACCCCTCCACTTT
TRBJ2-2,TRBD2,NA,TRBV6-4,CASSKTSGSTGELFF,TGTGCCAGCTCTAAGACTAGCGGGAGCACCGGGGAGCTGTTTTTT
TRBJ1-2,NA,NA,TRBV5-1,CASSLWGGENYGYTF,TGCGCCAGCAGCTTGTGGGGGGGAGAAAACTATGGCTACACCTTC
TRBJ1-2,NA,NA,TRBV29-1,CSVEDGASGYTF,TGCAGCGTTGAAGATGGGGCCTCTGGCTACACCTTC
TRBJ1-1,NA,once,TRBV7-9,CASSLTAEGNTEAFF,TGTGCCAGCAGTCTGACGGCGGAGGGGAACACTGAAGCTTTCTTT
TRBJ2-7,TRBD1,NA,TRBV5-6,CASSLGDRGRGDSYEQYF,TGTGCCAGCAGCTTGGGGGACAGGGGGCGCGGGGACTCCTACGAGCAGTACTTC
TRBJ2-1,TRBD1,NA,TRBV27,CASRRQGLIYNEQFF,TGTGCCAGCAGGCGACAGGGGCTTATCTACAATGAGCAGTTCTTC
TRBJ1-2,NA,NA,TRBV7-8,CASSSEKDSPYGYTF,TGTGCCAGCAGTTCAGAGAAGGACAGTCCCTATGGCTACACCTTC